This T cell receptor beta chain was recorded in a study of cytomegalovirus exposure and HLA in healthy donors (dated by TCRdb to 2016 to 2017). Regarding the study in general: An earlier analysis of approximately 640 of the donors reported 250 to 300 Gb of sequence data and 117 million unique TCR beta sequences from some 180 million T cells. Because of strong linkage in the cohort, four or five DR-DQ haplotypes were treated as single units for association and clustering. Among 398 genotyped donors of the cohort, an average of approximately 250,000 unique TCR beta nucleotide sequences were sequenced per donor, roughly a sixth of them non-productive. High-throughput TCR immunosequencing, statistical association of individual TCRs with disease status, and machine learning were combined to predict cytomegalovirus infection status. An earlier analysis of 587 of the donors used high-throughput TCR beta sequencing to judge whether each TCR beta V gene segment behaved as functional or pseudogenic. To study patterns of TCR occurrence, a later analysis re-analyzed previously published TCR beta repertoires from under 750 donors and added high-resolution HLA genotyping. Every repertoire in the discovery cohort had been generated on one and the same sequencing platform. Donor age, sex, ethnicity and CMV serostatus were compiled together with the repertoire data. Both class I and class II loci were covered by HLA typing, at four-digit resolution. Along with the approximately 700-subject first cohort, a separate validation cohort of over a hundred different subjects was used. The aim of the study was to test whether cataloging public T cell receptors could identify signatures of past pathogen exposure. The number of donors typed differed by locus, with about 629-640 for A, B, C, DRB1 and DQB1, roughly 520 for DQA1, 600 to 610 for DPA1, and around 430 for DPB1. Roughly 300 gigabases of sequencing data and 91 million or so unique TCR sequences made up an early release that covered about 640 HLA-typed donors. The genetic ancestry cluster associated with self-reported Caucasian donors included 81% of the approximately 400 genotyped donors. The later analysis used no new phenotypic data to find candidate immune exposures, relying instead on TCR beta sequences and their occurrence across donors. The T cell repertoires of around 730 subjects were profiled by immunosequencing and related to cytomegalovirus serostatus. A later genetic analysis used genome-wide SNP genotypes for about three fifths of the 666 donors, treating that subset as a discovery cohort. The paper's findings and limits, for the study overall: Roughly uniform sequencing depth across donors was assumed in presence/absence analyses, although this assumption may not hold. A cluster of highly shared sequence variants was judged likely to be a technical artifact of the sequencing pipeline. The study listed 150 to 200 TCR beta chains as associated with cytomegalovirus. A later analysis found that HLA-associated TCR beta chains were more clonally expanded and had lower generation probabilities than equally common non-associated chains. Specific HLA alleles were associated with 15,000 to 20,000 TCR beta sequences at a false discovery rate of 0.05 in a later analysis. When HLA alleles, especially DR and DQ, strongly co-occurred, TCR associations were difficult to assign to individual alleles. Most TCR sequences were seen in very few donors, while some public TCRs were found in many individuals. The classifier was reported to diagnose cytomegalovirus status with high specificity and sensitivity in both the original cohort and the validation cohort. The authors suggested that the approach could potentially be generalized to other disease states and immunological phenotypes. Linkage disequilibrium might explain the correlated functional status among segregating V segments, but an unknown experimental factor could not be ruled out. In an earlier analysis of 587 of the donors, most TCR beta V segments appeared in productive rearrangements about 87% or about 30% of the time, broadly matching IMGT annotations. In a later genetic analysis, a missense DCLRE1C variant was associated with V-gene and J-gene trimming of TCR beta chains, and the association was replicated in an independent cohort. Immune exposure information for the cohort was limited to CMV serostatus. Because counts were too low, roughly 18 rarely observed V segments, including chromosome 9 orphons, were left out of the earlier analysis of over 550 of the donors. Several of the top co-occurrence clusters appeared to be linked to parvovirus B19, influenza, CMV and Epstein-Barr virus, according to a later analysis. In a later genetic analysis, fewer N-insertions in productive TCRs were reported among donors in an Asian-associated ancestry cluster than the roughly 700-donor mean. A further reported finding was that TCR beta sequences accurately predicted the HLA-A and HLA-B alleles for most subjects in the first cohort. In this cohort, only TCR beta chains were sequenced, and detectable features were limited by the absence of alpha or paired-chain data. Because some donors lacked HLA typing at each locus, the association tests relied only on the typed subset. A later analysis found that most CMV-associated TCR beta chains appeared HLA-restricted, with HLA associations seemingly driven largely by CMV exposure. Three of the identified cytomegalovirus-associated TCR beta chains were confirmed in vitro to be specific for cytomegalovirus antigens. A later analysis found that TCR association rates varied across HLA loci, with DRB1 alleles showing the most associated TCRs and HLA-C alleles the fewest.

In the case of this clone: No antigen is known for it. Within one base of it there is no much larger clone, and no base qualities were kept.

The cohort was made up of roughly 670 healthy bone marrow donors. At the time of sampling, all cohort members were nominally healthy, though unrecorded immune exposures were likely present. The donor was CMV seronegative and was included in the group of hundreds of seronegative cohort members. Each donor provided a peripheral blood sample, and peripheral blood mononuclear cells were used for TCR beta sequencing. Genomic DNA extraction from the blood cell samples was performed with the Qiagen DNeasy Blood Extraction Kit. The library was generated by the immunoSEQ multiplex PCR assay. For the multiplex PCR, a mixture combining 60 forward primers for TCR Vbeta segments and 13 reverse primers for TCR Jbeta segments was used. A multiplex PCR assay on genomic DNA amplified the CDR3 region of rearranged TCR beta genes. Amplified TCR beta libraries were sequenced as 87-base-pair reads on the Illumina HiSeq System. The source study handled its data this way. In a later analysis, 80 million or so unique TCR beta chains were counted across the 666 repertoires, and around 10 million of these chains were shared by at least two donors. To remove PCR and sequencing errors, raw reads were error-corrected and collapsed into unique sequences using a nearest-neighbor algorithm that merged closely related sequences. To assign V, D and J gene segments, CDR3 sequences were aligned to IMGT reference sequences. For a sequence to be retained, a match of at least six nucleotides to both a V gene segment and a J gene segment was required. Rearrangements were called productive when the CDR3 lacked stop codons and stayed in frame with V and J; all others were non-productive. Following IMGT convention, CDR3 was defined as the stretch from the second conserved V-encoded cysteine up to the conserved J-encoded phenylalanine. Sequences without an unambiguous match to a single V gene segment were excluded from the earlier analysis of approximately 560 of the donors. An earlier analysis of 500 to 700 of the donors classified V segments as functional when productive rearrangements were above 56.7% and as segregating when the standard deviation between donors was above 5%. To diagnose cytomegalovirus status from the catalog of TCR beta chain sequences, a statistical classification framework was built. V and J gene assignment, in a later analysis, came from comparing TCR nucleotide sequences with IMGT/GENE-DB human TR gene sequences. Using the TCRdist pipeline, a later analysis assigned CDR3 sequences along with most-parsimonious VDJ recombination scenarios. In a later analysis, each TCR beta chain was defined by its CDR3 amino acid sequence together with its V-gene family, and reads lacking a unique V-gene family were excluded. As a way to deal with suspected cross-contamination and a sequencing artifact, a later analysis dropped roughly 600 nucleotide sequences that were highly shared and had low generation probability. In a later analysis, a clonal expansion index for each public chain was calculated from normalized within-repertoire ranks of inferred template counts. Generation probabilities in a later analysis came from a VDJ recombination model fitted to out-of-frame rearrangements, and those results were checked against IGoR. In a later analysis, TCR-TCR, TCR-HLA and TCR-CMV co-occurrence was scored with hypergeometric tests, and a repertoire-size bias correction was applied to TCR pairs. A later analysis estimated false discovery rates by permuting HLA or CMV assignments 20 times. In a later analysis, co-occurring TCRs were grouped using DBSCAN, and TCRdist sequence similarity was added for clustering within HLA-allele-positive subsets. Repertoires with fewer than 30,000 or more than 120,000 public chains were left out of co-occurrence clustering, as were five repertoires with anomalous nucleotide sharing. TCRdb stores this immuneACCESS table with in-frame sequences only. Part of the clones is absent; in the studies checked, under half of the shortfall reflects unresolved V genes, and no reason is known for the rest. V and J calls and clone size are those listed in that table; D and trimming were worked out from the DNA. Recorded for this sample are 150,000 to 250,000 clones; approximately 85% of them occurred a single time. Together, the top ten hold about 2.5% of the sample.

The origin of this receptor is a woman between 50 and 59 years old in good health and CMV-seronegative. Sequencing was performed on PBMCs.

The CDR3 protein is CATSPGQEPSYEQYF. DNA sequence: TGTGCCACCAGCCCGGGACAGGAGCCTTCCTACGAGCAGTACTTC. The chain employs TRBV15 and TRBJ2-7; TRBD1 agrees with 8 junctional bases. The CDR3 numbers 15 residues from cysteine through phenylalanine. Kept here is only the CDR3 DNA, which spans 45 bases and is read in frame from base 1. V has 5 bases trimmed and J has 1 base trimmed; junction bases matching no gene number 7. CDR1 and CDR2 (LNHNV, YYDKDF) derive from the germline V gene (reference sequence). The variable domain in full, with residues beyond the CDR3 obtained from the reference TRBV15 and TRBJ2-7 genes, is DAMVIQNPRYQVTQFGKPVTLSCSQTLNHNVMYWYQQKSSQAPKLLFHYYDKDFNNEADTPDNFQSRRPNTSFCFLDIRSPGLGDTAMYLCATSPGQEPSYEQYFGPGTRLTVT.